This T cell receptor beta chain was retrieved from a study of T cell changes during pregnancy in multiple sclerosis. TCRdb's table, derived via immunoSEQ multiplex PCR, lists solely in-frame clones and lacks some. The data show roughly 41,000 clones, with about nine tenths seen just once and approximately 0.61% held by the top ten. With V trimmed by 4 bases and J by 3 bases, 9 bases remained unmatched. Germline values: CDR1 SGHDN, CDR2 FVKESK. The CDR3 runs to 15 residues. The genes are TRBV14 and TRBJ2-7, with 7 bases identical to TRBD1. The TCR sequence derives from a female donor with multiple sclerosis, enrolled in a pregnancy study. The sequenced sample was CD4+ T cells from peripheral blood mononuclear cells, obtained in the first trimester of pregnancy. The CDR3 here is CASSPDRDSIYEQYF. Here the CDR3 DNA reads TGTGCCAGCAGCCCGGATAGGGACAGCATCTACGAGCAGTACTTC. The whole variable domain, filled in from reference TRBV14 and TRBJ2-7, reads EAGVTQFPSHSVIEKGQTVTLRCDPISGHDNLYWYRRVMGKEIKFLLHFVKESKQDESGMPNNRFLAERTGGTYSTLKVQPAELEDSGVYFCASSPDRDSIYEQYFGPGTRLTVT.